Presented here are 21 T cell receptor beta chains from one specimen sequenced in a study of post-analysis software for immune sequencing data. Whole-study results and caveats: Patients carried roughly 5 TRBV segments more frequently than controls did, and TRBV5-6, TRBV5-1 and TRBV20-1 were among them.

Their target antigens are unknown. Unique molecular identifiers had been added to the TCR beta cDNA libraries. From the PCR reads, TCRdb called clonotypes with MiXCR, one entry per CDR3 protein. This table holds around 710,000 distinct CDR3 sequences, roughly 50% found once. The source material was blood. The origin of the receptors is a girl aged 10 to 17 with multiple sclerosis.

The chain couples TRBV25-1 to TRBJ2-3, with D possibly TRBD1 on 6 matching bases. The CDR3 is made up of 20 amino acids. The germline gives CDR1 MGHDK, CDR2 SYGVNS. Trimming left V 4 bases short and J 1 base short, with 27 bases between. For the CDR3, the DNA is TGTGCCAGCAGTGTCAAACAGGGTATCCCAGCGCCGGACTGCACAGATACGCAGTATTTT. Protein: CASSVKQGIPAPDCTDTQYF.

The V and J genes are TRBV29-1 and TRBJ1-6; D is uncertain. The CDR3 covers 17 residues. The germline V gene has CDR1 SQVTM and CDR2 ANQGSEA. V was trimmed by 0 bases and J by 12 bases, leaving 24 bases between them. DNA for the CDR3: TGCAGCGTTGAAGAAGCAGACCGGGGAGAGGGTAGAGAACCCCTCCACTTT. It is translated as CSVEEADRGEGREPLHF.

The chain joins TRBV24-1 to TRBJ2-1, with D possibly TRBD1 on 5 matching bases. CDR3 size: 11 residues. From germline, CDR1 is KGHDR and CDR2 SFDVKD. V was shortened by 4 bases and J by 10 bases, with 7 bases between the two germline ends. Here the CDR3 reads CATSDQGEQFF. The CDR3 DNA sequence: TGTGCCACCAGTGACCAGGGAGAGCAGTTCTTC.

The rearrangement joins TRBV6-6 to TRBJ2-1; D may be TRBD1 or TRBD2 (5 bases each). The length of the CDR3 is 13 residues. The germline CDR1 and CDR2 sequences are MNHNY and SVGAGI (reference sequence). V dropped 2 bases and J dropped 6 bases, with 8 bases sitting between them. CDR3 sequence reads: CASSYGTRNEQFF. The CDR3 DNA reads TGTGCCAGCAGTTACGGGACCCGCAATGAGCAGTTCTTC.

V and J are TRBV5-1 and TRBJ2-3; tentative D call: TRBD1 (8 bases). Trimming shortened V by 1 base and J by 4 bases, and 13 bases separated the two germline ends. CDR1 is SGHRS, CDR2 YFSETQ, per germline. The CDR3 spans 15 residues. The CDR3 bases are TGCGCCAGCAGCTTGACAGGGGGAGGGCCAGATACGCAGTATTTT. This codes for CASSLTGGGPDTQYF. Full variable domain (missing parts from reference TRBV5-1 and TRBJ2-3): KAGVTQTPRYLIKTRGQQVTLSCSPISGHRSVSWYQQTPGQGLQFLFEYFSETQRNKGNFPGRFSGRQFSNSRSEMNVSTLELGDSALYLCASSLTGGGPDTQYFGPGTRLTVL.

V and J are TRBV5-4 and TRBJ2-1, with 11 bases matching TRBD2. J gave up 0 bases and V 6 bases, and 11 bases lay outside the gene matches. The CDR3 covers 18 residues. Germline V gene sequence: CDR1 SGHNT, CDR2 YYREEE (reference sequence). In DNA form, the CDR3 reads TGTGCCAGCACCTATGGACTAGCGGGCCTGAGCTCCTACAATGAGCAGTTCTTC. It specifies CASTYGLAGLSSYNEQFF.

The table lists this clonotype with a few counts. This CDR3 reads CASSLRYGSYEQYF. The CDR3, as DNA: TGTGCCAGCAGTTTAAGGTACGGATCCTACGAGCAGTACTTC. The rearrangement joins TRBV12-3 or TRBV12-4 to TRBJ2-7; D is unresolved. Trimming removed 2 bases at V and 1 base at J, with 9 bases between. The CDR3 runs to 14 residues.

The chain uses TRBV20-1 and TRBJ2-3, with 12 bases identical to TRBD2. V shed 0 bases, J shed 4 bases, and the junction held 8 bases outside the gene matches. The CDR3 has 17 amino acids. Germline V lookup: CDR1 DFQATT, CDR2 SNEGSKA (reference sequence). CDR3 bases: TGCAGTGCTAGAGATTGGGGACTAGCGGGTACTTCAGATACGCAGTATTTT. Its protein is CSARDWGLAGTSDTQYF.

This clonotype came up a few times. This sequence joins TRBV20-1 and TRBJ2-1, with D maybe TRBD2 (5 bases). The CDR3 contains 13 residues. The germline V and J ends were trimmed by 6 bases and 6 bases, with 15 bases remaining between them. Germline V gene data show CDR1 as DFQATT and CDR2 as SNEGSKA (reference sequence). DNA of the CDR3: TGCAGTGCACCCAGCGGAGCAGTCAATGAGCAGTTCTTC. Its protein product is CSAPSGAVNEQFF.

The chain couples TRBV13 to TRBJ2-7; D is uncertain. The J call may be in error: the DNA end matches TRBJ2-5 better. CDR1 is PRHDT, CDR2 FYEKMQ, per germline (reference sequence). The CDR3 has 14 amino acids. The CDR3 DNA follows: TGTGCCAGCAGCTATTTGGCAGCACAAGAGACCCAGTACTTC. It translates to CASSYLAAQETQYF.

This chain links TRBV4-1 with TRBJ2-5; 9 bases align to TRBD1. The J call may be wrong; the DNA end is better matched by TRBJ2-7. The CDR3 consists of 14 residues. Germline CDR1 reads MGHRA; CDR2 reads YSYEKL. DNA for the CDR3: TGCGCCAGCAGCCAAGCGGACAGGGGATACGAGCAGTACTTC. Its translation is CASSQADRGYEQYF.

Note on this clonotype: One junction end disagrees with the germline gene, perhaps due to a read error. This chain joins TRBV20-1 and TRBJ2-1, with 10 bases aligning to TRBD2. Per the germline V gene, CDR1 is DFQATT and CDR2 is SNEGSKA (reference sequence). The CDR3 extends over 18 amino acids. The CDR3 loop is CSTRPLGLAGATYNEQFF. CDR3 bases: TGCAGTACTAGACCCTTGGGGCTAGCGGGAGCAACCTACAATGAGCAGTTCTTC.

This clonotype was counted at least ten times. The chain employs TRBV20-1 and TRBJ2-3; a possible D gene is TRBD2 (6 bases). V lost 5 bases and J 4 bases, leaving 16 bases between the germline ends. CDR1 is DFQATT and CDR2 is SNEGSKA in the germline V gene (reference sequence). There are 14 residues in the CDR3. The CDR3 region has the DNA TGCAGTGCTCCCCGGGAGATGAGCGCAGATACGCAGTATTTT. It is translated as CSAPREMSADTQYF.

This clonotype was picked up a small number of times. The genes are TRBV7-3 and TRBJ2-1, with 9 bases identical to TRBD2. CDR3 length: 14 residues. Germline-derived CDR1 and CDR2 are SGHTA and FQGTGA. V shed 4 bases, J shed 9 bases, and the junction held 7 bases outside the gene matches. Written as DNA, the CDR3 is TGTGCCAGCAGCTGGGGGACTAGCTTGGGTGAGCAGTTCTTC. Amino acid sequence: CASSWGTSLGEQFF.

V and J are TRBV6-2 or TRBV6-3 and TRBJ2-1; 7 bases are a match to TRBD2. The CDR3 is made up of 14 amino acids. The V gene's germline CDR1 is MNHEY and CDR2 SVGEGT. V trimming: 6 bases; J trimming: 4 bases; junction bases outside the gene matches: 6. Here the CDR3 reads CASRLGEGYNEQFF. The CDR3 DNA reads TGTGCCAGCAGACTTGGGGAGGGTTACAATGAGCAGTTCTTC.

As DNA, the CDR3 is TGTGCCAGCGTAAAGAGTTCGGGAGCCCTCACAGATACGCAGTATTTT. Protein sequence: CASVKSSGALTDTQYF. The chain recombines TRBV2 with TRBJ2-3, with a possible D match to TRBD2 (6 bases). This CDR3 comprises 16 residues. From germline, CDR1 is SNHLY and CDR2 FYNNEI. The ends were cut back, 8 bases at V and 2 bases at J, with 20 bases in the middle.

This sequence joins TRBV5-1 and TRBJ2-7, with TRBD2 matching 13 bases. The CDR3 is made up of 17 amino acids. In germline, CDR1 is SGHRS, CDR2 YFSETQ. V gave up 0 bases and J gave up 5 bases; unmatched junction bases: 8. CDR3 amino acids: CASSLGQLAGGPDEQYF. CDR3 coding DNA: TGCGCCAGCAGCTTGGGGCAACTAGCGGGAGGGCCCGACGAGCAGTACTTC.

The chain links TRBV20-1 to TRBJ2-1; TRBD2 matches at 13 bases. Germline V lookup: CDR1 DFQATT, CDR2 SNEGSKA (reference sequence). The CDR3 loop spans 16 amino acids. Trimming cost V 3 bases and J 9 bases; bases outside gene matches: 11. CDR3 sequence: CSASPRTSGSWVEQFF. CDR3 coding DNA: TGCAGTGCTAGCCCCCGGACTAGCGGGAGTTGGGTTGAGCAGTTCTTC.

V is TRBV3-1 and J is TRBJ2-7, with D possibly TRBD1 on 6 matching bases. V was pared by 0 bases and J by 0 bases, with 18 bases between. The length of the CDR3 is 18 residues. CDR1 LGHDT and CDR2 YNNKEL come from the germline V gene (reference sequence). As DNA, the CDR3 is TGTGCCAGCAGCCAAGATATTCGAACAGGGAAATCCTCCTACGAGCAGTACTTC. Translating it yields CASSQDIRTGKSSYEQYF.

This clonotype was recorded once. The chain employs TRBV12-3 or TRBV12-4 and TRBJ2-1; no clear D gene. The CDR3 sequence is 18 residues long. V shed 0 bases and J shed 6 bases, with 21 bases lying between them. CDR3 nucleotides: TGTGCCAGCAGTTTAGCGATTAACGCGGCAGATCTGCCCAATGAGCAGTTCTTC. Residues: CASSLAINAADLPNEQFF.

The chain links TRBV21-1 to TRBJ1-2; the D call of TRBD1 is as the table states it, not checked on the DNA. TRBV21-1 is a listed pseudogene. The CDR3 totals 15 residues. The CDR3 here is CVSSSYRDRGHGYTF. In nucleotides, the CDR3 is TGTGTCAGCAGCTCTTACCGGGACAGGGGCCATGGCTACACCTTC.